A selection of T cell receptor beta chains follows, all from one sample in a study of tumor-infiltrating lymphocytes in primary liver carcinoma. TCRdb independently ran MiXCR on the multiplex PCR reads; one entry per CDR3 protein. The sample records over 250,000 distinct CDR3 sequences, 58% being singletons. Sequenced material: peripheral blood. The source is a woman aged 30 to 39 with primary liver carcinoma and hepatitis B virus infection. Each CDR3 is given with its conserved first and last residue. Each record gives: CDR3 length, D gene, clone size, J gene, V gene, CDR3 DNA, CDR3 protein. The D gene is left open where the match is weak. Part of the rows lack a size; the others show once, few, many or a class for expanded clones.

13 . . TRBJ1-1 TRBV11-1 TGTGCCAGCAACGTTTCGTCGGGAAAATCAGCTTTCTTT CASNVSSGKSAFF
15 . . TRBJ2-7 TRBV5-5 TGTGCCAGCAGCTTTGTTAGCGTGAGGATCAACGAGCAGTACTTC CASSFVSVRINEQYF
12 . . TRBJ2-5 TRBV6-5 TGTGCCAGCACCTCCCGTGGAGAGACCCAGTACTTC CASTSRGETQYF
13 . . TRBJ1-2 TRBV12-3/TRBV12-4 TGTGCCAGCAGCATGACAGCGCCCTATGGCTACACCTTC CASSMTAPYGYTF
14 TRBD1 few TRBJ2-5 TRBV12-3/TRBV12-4 TGTGCCAGCAATAAAATAGGGGGCCGGGAGACCCAGTACTTC CASNKIGGRETQYF
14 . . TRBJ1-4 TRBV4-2 TGTGCCAGCAGCCAAGGAACAAGGGACGAAAAACTGTTTTTT CASSQGTRDEKLFF
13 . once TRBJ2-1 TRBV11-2 TGTGTCAGCAGCTTAGGGAACTGCAATGAGCAGTTCTTC CVSSLGNCNEQFF
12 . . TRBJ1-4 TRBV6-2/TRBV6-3 TGTGCCAGCAGTCCCGGGGAAGAAAAACTGTTTTTT CASSPGEEKLFF
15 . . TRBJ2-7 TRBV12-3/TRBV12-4 TGTGTCAGCAGCCCTGGCGGGACAGCCCCCTTCGAGCAGTACTTC CVSSPGGTAPFEQYF
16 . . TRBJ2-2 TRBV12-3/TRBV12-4 TGTGCCAGCAGTCCCTGGGGCGGGGTCGACACCGGGGAGCTGTTTTTT CASSPWGGVDTGELFF
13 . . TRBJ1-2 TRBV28 TGTGCCAGCACCCGAGAGGGCTTCTATGGCTACACCTTC CASTREGFYGYTF
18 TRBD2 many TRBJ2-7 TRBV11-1 TGTGCCAGCAGCTTAGGTGGACTAGCGGGAGCCCTGTACTACGGGCAGTACTTC CASSLGGLAGALYYGQYF
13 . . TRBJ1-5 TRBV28 TGTGCCAGCATATCGGGCCACAATCGGCCCCAGCATTTT CASISGHNRPQHF
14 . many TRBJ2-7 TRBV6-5 TGTGCCAGCACCCCCTCAGGGACCCCCTACGAGCAGTACTTC CASTPSGTPYEQYF
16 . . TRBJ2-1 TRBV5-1 TGCGCCTGCAGCTTGGCCGGGACAAGGGGCAGAAATGAGCAGTTCTTC CACSLAGTRGRNEQFF
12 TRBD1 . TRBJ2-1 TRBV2 TGTGCCAGCCACGCCGGGGACAGTGAGCAGTTCTTC CASHAGDSEQFF
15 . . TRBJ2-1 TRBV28 TGTGCCAGCAGTTTCCGTGGATGTTCCTACAATGAGCAGTTCTTC CASSFRGCSYNEQFF
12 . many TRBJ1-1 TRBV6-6 TGTGCCAGCGCAAGACAGAACACTGAAGCTTTCTTT CASARQNTEAFF
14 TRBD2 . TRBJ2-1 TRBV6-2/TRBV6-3 TGTACCACCCTCAGGACTAGCGGATACTATGAGCAGTTCTTC CTTLRTSGYYEQFF
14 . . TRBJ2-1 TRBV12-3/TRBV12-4 TGTGCCAACAGGCGGGCCGAAATCTACAAAGAGCAGTTCTTC CANRRAEIYKEQFF